These 16 T cell receptor beta chains came from one sample sequenced in a study of CD8 T cell repertoires and HIV-1 epitope variants. Data came from immunoSEQ multiplex PCR; TCRdb stores just in-frame clones and leaves some out. The sample has under 100,000 clones, 74% seen once. The sequenced sample was uncultured baseline CD8+ T cells from peripheral blood mononuclear cells (PBMCs). These receptors originate from a male donor with HIV.

V usage is TRBV2 and J usage is TRBJ2-5; D assignment may be TRBD1 or TRBD2 (5 bases each). The CDR3 is made up of 15 amino acids. V was shortened by 5 bases and J by 6 bases, with 19 bases between the two germline ends. Germline CDR1 and CDR2: SNHLY and FYNNEI. The CDR3 here is CASSSMGTGDKTQYF. The DNA of the CDR3 is TGTGCCAGCAGTTCGATGGGGACCGGGGATAAGACCCAGTACTTC.

The V and J genes are TRBV15 and TRBJ1-4, with D possibly being TRBD1 (5 bases). Germline values: CDR1 LNHNV, CDR2 YYDKDF (reference sequence). The CDR3 extends over 13 amino acids. The V end lost 1 base, the J end lost 15 bases, and 15 bases lay between the germline ends. CDR3 sequence reads: CATSRGRDSVLFF. DNA for the CDR3: TGTGCCACCAGCAGAGGGCGAGACAGCGTATTGTTTTTT.

V usage is TRBV27 and J usage is TRBJ1-6; 7 bases fit TRBD1. V trimming: 0 bases; J trimming: 14 bases; junction bases outside the gene matches: 7. CDR3 length: 14 amino acids. The germline CDR1 and CDR2 sequences are MNHEY and SMNVEV (reference sequence). The CDR3 loop is CASSLSGQYSTLHF. CDR3 DNA sequence: TGTGCCAGCAGTTTATCGGGACAGTATTCCACCCTCCACTTT.

This clone was seen a few times. The chain combines TRBV7-9 with TRBJ1-1, with D unresolved. Germline V gives CDR1 SEHNR, CDR2 FQNEAQ (reference sequence). CDR3 size: 12 residues. The V gene lost 2 bases and the J gene lost 8 bases, with 9 bases spanning the gap. The CDR3 DNA reads as TGTGCCAGCAGCTTATTTTCGGTGGAAGCTTTCTTT. Protein sequence: CASSLFSVEAFF.

V gene TRBV7-9 combines with J gene TRBJ2-1; 10 bases match TRBD2. The ends lost 5 bases at V and 6 bases at J; junction bases unmatched: 13. The CDR3 spans 17 residues. Germline assignment: CDR1 SEHNR and CDR2 FQNEAQ (reference sequence). CDR3 protein: CASSHPRTSGIANEQFF. As DNA, the CDR3 is TGTGCCAGCAGCCATCCTCGTACTAGCGGGATCGCCAATGAGCAGTTCTTC.

V usage is TRBV28 and J usage is TRBJ2-1; TRBD2 matches at 8 bases. CDR1 is MDHEN and CDR2 is SYDVKM in the germline V gene. This CDR3 region has 14 residues. Unmatched junction bases numbered 5, after V lost 5 bases and J lost 5 bases. CDR3 bases: TGTGCCAGCAGTAGCGGGAGAATCCACAATGAGCAGTTCTTC. Translated: CASSSGRIHNEQFF.

The V gene is TRBV6-1, the J gene TRBJ2-7, with 8 bases matching TRBD1. CDR1 MNHNS and CDR2 SASEGT come from the germline V gene. This CDR3 contains 14 residues. With V trimmed by 2 bases and J by 7 bases, 7 bases remained unmatched. The CDR3 DNA follows: TGTGCCAGCAGTGAATACCAGGGGGCGCAGGAGCAGTACTTC. It specifies CASSEYQGAQEQYF.

J is TRBJ1-2 and V is TRBV5-4; D perhaps matches TRBD1 (5 bases). The V end was cut by 0 bases, the J end by 2 bases, with 8 bases between. Germline values: CDR1 SGHNT, CDR2 YYREEE (reference sequence). The CDR3 has 14 amino acids. The CDR3 loop is CASSLDQGNYGYTF. Here the CDR3 DNA reads TGTGCCAGCAGCTTGGATCAGGGAAACTATGGCTACACCTTC.

The gene calls are TRBV27 and TRBJ2-7; 8 bases agree with TRBD2. Per the germline V gene, CDR1 is MNHEY and CDR2 is SMNVEV (reference sequence). Trimming at V came to 2 bases and at J to 5 bases, leaving 5 bases not matched to a gene. The CDR3 covers 14 residues. The CDR3 protein is CASSLSLAGNEQYF. In nucleotides, the CDR3 is TGTGCCAGCAGTTTAAGTCTAGCGGGCAACGAGCAGTACTTC.

This sequence joins TRBV7-2 and TRBJ1-2; unclear D gene. V lost 5 bases, J lost 1 base, and 14 bases lay in between. The germline CDR1 and CDR2 sequences are SGHTA and FQGNSA. The CDR3 consists of 15 residues. The CDR3 DNA follows: TGTGCCAGCAGCGTGCCCGCCAGCGGTAACTATGGCTACACCTTC. This sequence encodes CASSVPASGNYGYTF.

The genes are TRBV19 and TRBJ2-1; D remains ambiguous. The CDR3 runs 14 residues. Germline-derived CDR1 and CDR2 are LNHDA and SQIVND (reference sequence). The V and J ends lost 6 bases and 5 bases respectively, with 14 bases between them. The DNA of the CDR3 is TGTGCCAGTAGCCTCTCGGCCCTCAACAATGAGCAGTTCTTC. Its protein is CASSLSALNNEQFF.

The chain has TRBV5-1 and TRBJ2-7; 7 nucleotides agree with TRBD1. Germline CDR1 and CDR2: SGHRS and YFSETQ. The ends lost 3 bases at V and 2 bases at J; junction bases unmatched: 8. The CDR3 is 15 amino acids. The CDR3 DNA is TGCGCCAGCAGCTCCCGACAGGGAAATACCTACGAGCAGTACTTC. Translation gives CASSSRQGNTYEQYF.

This chain joins TRBV7-6 and TRBJ2-1; D possibly matches TRBD1 or TRBD2 (5 bases each). The V and J ends lost 5 bases and 9 bases respectively, with 8 bases between them. The CDR3 runs to 11 residues. The germline V gene has CDR1 SGHVS and CDR2 FNYEAQ. The CDR3 DNA reads TGTGCCAGCAGCGGGACCACTGAGCAGTTCTTC. This sequence encodes CASSGTTEQFF.

The chain is built from TRBV13 and TRBJ2-7, with D possibly being TRBD2 (7 bases). The germline V gene has CDR1 PRHDT and CDR2 FYEKMQ (reference sequence). The CDR3 is 15 residues long. V shed 5 bases and J shed 3 bases, with 17 bases lying between them. The CDR3 loop reads CASSSGGGAIYEQYF. The CDR3 nucleotides are TGTGCCAGCAGCAGTGGCGGGGGCGCAATCTACGAGCAGTACTTC.

This clone turned up a few times. The rearrangement joins TRBV4-2 to TRBJ1-1; D gene unclear. In germline, CDR1 is LGHNA, CDR2 YNFKEQ. The CDR3 consists of 13 residues. The V end lost 0 bases, the J end lost 0 bases, and 2 bases lay between the germline ends. In DNA, the CDR3 is TGTGCCAGCAGCCAAGAGATGAACACTGAAGCTTTCTTT. Translated, it gives CASSQEMNTEAFF.

This clone was seen only a few times. In nucleotides, the CDR3 is TGTGCCAGCAGTACCCCGCGGACATCTTCCGGCTACACCTTC. Translation gives CASSTPRTSSGYTF. The J gene is TRBJ1-2, the V gene TRBV6-6, with D tentatively TRBD1 (5 bases). This CDR3 contains 14 residues. Germline CDR1 MNHNY, CDR2 SVGAGI (reference sequence). The ends were cut back, 5 bases at V and 8 bases at J, with 18 bases in the middle.